Listed below are T cell receptor beta chains from one sample, sequenced in a study of vaccination and CD4 T cells after COVID-19. Their recognized antigens are unknown. MiXCR, applied by TCRdb to the PCR reads, yields one record per CDR3 protein. The sample includes about 15,000 distinct CDR3 sequences, nearly 80% of them seen just once. The specimen was CD4+ T cells from blood, cultured in vitro, collected after SARS-CoV-2 vaccination. The receptors were sampled from a human donor who received a COVID-19 vaccine. CDR3s include the opening cysteine and the closing phenylalanine or tryptophan. A D gene is named only where the DNA matches it firmly. Clone size is shown for a subset of rows, as once, few, many or a class of expanded clone.

>17|TRBV7-8|few|TRBJ2-3|NA
CASSLVGSSPGTDTQYF
TGTGCCAGCAGCTTAGTAGGCAGCAGTCCCGGCACAGATACGCAGTATTTT
>14|TRBV20-1|NA|TRBJ1-2|NA
CSASQEAGVYGYTF
TGCAGTGCTAGTCAGGAGGCGGGGGTCTATGGCTACACCTTC
>15|TRBV19|NA|TRBJ1-5|TRBD1
CASRVQGAQGQPQHF
TGTGCCAGTAGAGTACAGGGGGCGCAAGGTCAGCCCCAGCATTTT
>13|TRBV20-1|NA|TRBJ2-1|NA
CSSFRGLGNEQFF
TGCAGCAGCTTTAGAGGGTTGGGCAATGAGCAGTTCTTC
>14|TRBV7-3|NA|TRBJ1-2|NA
CASSLSGLRDGYTF
TGTGCCAGCAGCTTAAGCGGGCTTCGGGATGGCTACACCTTC
>14|TRBV2|NA|TRBJ2-3|TRBD2
CAGGLAGGRDTQYF
TGTGCCGGTGGGCTAGCGGGGGGTCGAGATACGCAGTATTTT
>13|TRBV2|NA|TRBJ2-2|NA
CASNRWRDGELFF
TGTGCCAGCAACCGCTGGAGGGACGGGGAGCTGTTTTTT
>13|TRBV20-1|few|TRBJ1-3|NA
CSATGDSGNTIYF
TGCAGTGCTACAGGGGACTCTGGAAACACCATATATTTT
>14|TRBV6-1|once|TRBJ1-3|NA
CASSVVDSGNTIYF
TGTGCCAGCAGTGTCGTCGACTCTGGAAACACCATATATTTT
>15|TRBV5-4|NA|TRBJ1-1|NA
CASSPSLTVNTEAFF
TGTGCCAGCAGCCCTTCATTGACAGTGAACACTGAAGCTTTCTTT
>14|TRBV11-3|NA|TRBJ2-5|TRBD1
CASSLDRDRETQYF
TGTGCCAGCAGCTTGGACAGGGATCGGGAGACCCAGTACTTC
>15|TRBV6-1|NA|TRBJ2-7|TRBD1
CASSLAGTGIYEQYF
TGTGCCAGCAGCCTTGCCGGGACAGGGATCTACGAGCAGTACTTC
>11|TRBV6-1|NA|TRBJ2-7|NA
CATKRAYEQYF
TGTGCCACCAAGCGGGCCTACGAGCAGTACTTC
>13|TRBV24-1|NA|TRBJ2-5|NA
CATSDLAGETQYF
TGTGCCACCAGTGATTTGGCAGGAGAGACCCAGTACTTC
>15|TRBV12-3/TRBV12-4|NA|TRBJ2-3|TRBD2
CASSYTGTRTDTQYF
TGTGCCAGCAGTTATACCGGGACTAGAACAGATACGCAGTATTTT
>16|TRBV24-1|NA|TRBJ1-2|NA
CATSAPVRTAFYGYTF
TGTGCCACCAGTGCCCCAGTGCGGACAGCCTTCTATGGCTACACCTTC
>14|TRBV24-1|once|TRBJ2-7|TRBD1
CATSQTGGFDEQYF
TGTGCCACCAGCCAGACAGGGGGCTTCGACGAGCAGTACTTC
>16|TRBV7-8|NA|TRBJ1-5|TRBD1
CASSLGDRGLSQPQHF
TGTGCCAGCAGCTTAGGGGACAGGGGGCTCAGTCAGCCCCAGCATTTT
>15|TRBV5-1|NA|TRBJ2-3|NA
CASSSSTSGTDTQYF
TGCGCCAGCAGCTCCTCCACATCGGGCACAGATACGCAGTATTTT
>16|TRBV28|NA|TRBJ1-2|TRBD1
CASRPPDRGRTYGYTF
TGTGCCAGCAGACCCCCTGACAGGGGGCGGACCTATGGCTACACCTTC
>15|TRBV20-1|NA|TRBJ2-3|TRBD1
CSAREDRVVGDTQYF
TGCAGTGCTAGAGAAGACAGGGTAGTCGGGGATACGCAGTATTTT
>15|TRBV10-3|NA|TRBJ2-1|TRBD2
CAISGGAGASDEQFF
TGTGCCATCAGTGGAGGAGCGGGGGCTTCGGATGAGCAGTTCTTC
>16|TRBV5-4|few|TRBJ2-3|NA
CASSLPLGGETDTQYF
TGTGCCAGCAGCTTGCCGCTAGGGGGAGAGACAGATACGCAGTATTTT
>12|TRBV7-2|NA|TRBJ1-2|NA
CASSFGIYGYTF
TGTGCCAGCAGCTTCGGGATCTATGGCTACACCTTC
>13|TRBV5-1|NA|TRBJ2-7|NA
CASSLAGRSEQYF
TGCGCCAGCAGCTTGGCAGGGCGGTCCGAGCAGTACTTC
>15|TRBV19|NA|TRBJ2-3|TRBD1
CASSSPGQGKDTQYF
TGTGCCAGTAGTTCTCCGGGACAGGGCAAAGATACGCAGTATTTT
>14|TRBV18|NA|TRBJ1-1|NA
CASSLQVLNTEAFF
TGTGCCAGCTCACTACAGGTTTTGAACACTGAAGCTTTCTTT
>16|TRBV5-6|NA|TRBJ2-2|TRBD1
CASSLGDRAPTGELFF
TGTGCCAGCAGCTTGGGGGACAGGGCACCCACCGGGGAGCTGTTTTTT
>16|TRBV18|NA|TRBJ1-5|NA
CASSPLGKGSNQPQHF
TGTGCCAGCTCACCCCTGGGGAAGGGTAGCAATCAGCCCCAGCATTTT
>13|TRBV7-9|NA|TRBJ2-5|NA
CASSSGTAEAQYF
TGTGCCAGCAGCTCGGGGACTGCGGAAGCCCAGTACTTC
>13|TRBV20-1|NA|TRBJ1-5|TRBD1
CSARGQGSQPQHF
TGCAGTGCTAGGGGACAGGGCTCTCAGCCCCAGCATTTT
>15|TRBV20-1|NA|TRBJ1-4|NA
CSATPLGRGGEKLFF
TGCAGTGCCACCCCCCTGGGGAGGGGAGGGGAAAAACTGTTTTTT
>14|TRBV7-3|NA|TRBJ2-2|NA
CASTQGTNTGELFF
TGTGCCAGCACCCAAGGGACTAACACCGGGGAGCTGTTTTTT
>15|TRBV6-5|NA|TRBJ1-2|NA
CASSYQGTWTSGYTF
TGTGCCAGCAGTTACCAGGGAACCTGGACGAGTGGCTACACCTTC
>13|TRBV19|NA|TRBJ1-2|NA
CASSGQGGYGYTF
TGTGCCAGTAGTGGCCAAGGGGGCTATGGCTACACCTTC
>14|TRBV15|once|TRBJ1-2|NA
CATSRDRGGGGYTF
TGTGCCACCAGCAGAGATCGGGGGGGAGGTGGCTACACCTTC
>14|TRBV6-1|few|TRBJ1-6|NA
CATTEERVSSPLHF
TGTGCCACCACAGAAGAGAGAGTAAGCTCACCCCTCCACTTT
>13|TRBV30|NA|TRBJ1-6|TRBD1
CAWRQGEYSPLHF
TGTGCCTGGAGGCAGGGGGAATATTCACCCCTCCACTTT